This TCR beta chain was captured in a study of radiation and T cells in renal cell carcinoma. Study overall: Nephrectomy followed 15 Gy stereotactic body radiation by 4 weeks. Study results and caveats: Baseline intratumoral clonotype presence is unknown without pretreatment biopsies.

V was shortened by 5 bases and J by 0 bases, with 13 bases between the two germline ends. The CDR3 sequence is 15 residues long. Germline V CDR1 and CDR2: SGHAT, FQDESV (reference sequence). This clone was seen only once. Its target is not known. The time point here: blood 2 weeks post-SBRT. Documented treatment: 15 Gy SBRT to primary tumor, nephrectomy 4 weeks later. Serial blood draws occurred at baseline and 2 and 4 weeks post-SBRT. The tumor was a clear cell renal cell carcinoma. The method was immunoSEQ multiplex PCR; TCRdb's version includes in-frame clones alone and lacks a portion of them. This repertoire shows about 150,000 clones, roughly 86% found once; its top ten account for over 10%.

The TCR comes from a woman aged 45-59 years with renal cell carcinoma. The chain recombines TRBV11-1 with TRBJ1-2; D remains unclear. This specimen was blood, taken from a patient whose treatment included radiotherapy and nephrectomy. The CDR3: CASSTGSPANYGYTF. CDR3 nucleotide sequence: TGTGCCAGCAGCACCGGTTCCCCCGCTAACTATGGCTACACCTTC.